Sequencing of this T cell receptor beta chain was carried out in a study of T cell responses to AZD1222 COVID-19 vaccine. CDR3 length: 17 amino acids. The germline V gene encodes CDR1 SGHRS and CDR2 YFSETQ. V dropped 2 bases and J dropped 8; count of bases not matched to a gene: 16. Assay: immunoSEQ multiplex PCR; the TCRdb copy retains only in-frame clones and omits some. The data hold more than 150,000 clones, with just over 90% observed a single time. The sequence was obtained from an adult who received the AZD1222 COVID-19 vaccine. The chain links TRBV5-1 to TRBJ2-1; 7 nucleotides match TRBD2. The sample here was peripheral blood, taken 28 days after the second AZD1222 dose. CDR3 amino acids: CASSFGPTSKSRDEQFF. CDR3 in DNA: TGCGCCAGCAGCTTTGGTCCGACTAGCAAATCTCGCGATGAGCAGTTCTTC.